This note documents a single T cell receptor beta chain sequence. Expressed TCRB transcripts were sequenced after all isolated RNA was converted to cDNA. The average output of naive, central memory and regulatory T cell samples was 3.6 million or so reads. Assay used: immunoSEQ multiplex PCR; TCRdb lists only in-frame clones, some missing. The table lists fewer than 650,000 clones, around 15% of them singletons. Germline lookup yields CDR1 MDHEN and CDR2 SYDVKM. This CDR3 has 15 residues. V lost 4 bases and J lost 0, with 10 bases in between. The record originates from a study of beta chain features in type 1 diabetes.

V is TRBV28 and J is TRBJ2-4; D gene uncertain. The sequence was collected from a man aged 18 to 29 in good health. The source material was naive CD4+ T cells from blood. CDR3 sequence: CASSYSFLAKNIQYF. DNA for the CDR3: TGTGCCAGCAGTTACAGTTTTCTAGCCAAAAACATTCAGTACTTC.